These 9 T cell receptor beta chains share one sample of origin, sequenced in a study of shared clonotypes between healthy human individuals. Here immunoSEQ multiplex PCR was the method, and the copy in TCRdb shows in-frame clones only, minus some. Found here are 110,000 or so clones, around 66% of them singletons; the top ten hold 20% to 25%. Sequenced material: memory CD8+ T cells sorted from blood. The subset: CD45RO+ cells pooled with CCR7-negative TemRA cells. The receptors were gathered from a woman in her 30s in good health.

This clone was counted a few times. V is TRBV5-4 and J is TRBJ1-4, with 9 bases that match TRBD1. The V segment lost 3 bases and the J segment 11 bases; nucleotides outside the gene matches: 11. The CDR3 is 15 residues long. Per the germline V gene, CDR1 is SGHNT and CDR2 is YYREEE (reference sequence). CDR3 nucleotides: TGTGCCAGCAGCTCACCCGGGACAGGGTTAGACAAACTGTTTTTT. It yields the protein CASSSPGTGLDKLFF.

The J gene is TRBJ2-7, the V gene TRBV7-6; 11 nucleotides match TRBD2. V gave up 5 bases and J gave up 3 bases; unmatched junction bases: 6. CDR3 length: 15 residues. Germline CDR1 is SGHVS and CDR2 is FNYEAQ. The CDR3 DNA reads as TGTGCCAGCAGCCTCGGGACTAGCGGATACTACGAGCAGTACTTC. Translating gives CASSLGTSGYYEQYF.

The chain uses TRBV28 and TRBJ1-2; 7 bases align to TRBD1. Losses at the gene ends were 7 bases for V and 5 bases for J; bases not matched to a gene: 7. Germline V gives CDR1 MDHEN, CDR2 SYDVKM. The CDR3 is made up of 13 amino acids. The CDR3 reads CASKATGYYGYTF. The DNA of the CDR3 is TGTGCCAGCAAAGCGACAGGGTATTATGGCTACACCTTC.

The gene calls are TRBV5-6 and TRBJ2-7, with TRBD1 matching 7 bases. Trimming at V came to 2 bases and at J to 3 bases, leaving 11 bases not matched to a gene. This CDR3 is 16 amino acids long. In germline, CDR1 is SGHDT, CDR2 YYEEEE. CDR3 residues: CASSLATGDRFYEQYF. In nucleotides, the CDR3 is TGTGCCAGCAGCTTAGCAACAGGGGATCGGTTCTACGAGCAGTACTTC.

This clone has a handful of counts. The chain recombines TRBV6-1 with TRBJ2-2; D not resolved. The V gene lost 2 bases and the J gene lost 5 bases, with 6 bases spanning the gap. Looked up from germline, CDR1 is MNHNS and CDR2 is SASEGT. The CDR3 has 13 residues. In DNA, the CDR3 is TGTGCCAGCAGTGAATTCGAAACCGGGGAGCTGTTTTTT. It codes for CASSEFETGELFF.

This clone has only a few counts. In nucleotides, the CDR3 is TGCAGCGTTGCCGGCCAGGGACATAACTATGGCTACACCTTC. Translation: CSVAGQGHNYGYTF. V usage is TRBV29-1 and J usage is TRBJ1-2; TRBD1 is a possible D gene (6 bases). The germline CDR1 and CDR2 sequences are SQVTM and ANQGSEA. This CDR3 has 14 amino acids. V was cut by 4 bases and J by 1 base, with 13 bases left in between.

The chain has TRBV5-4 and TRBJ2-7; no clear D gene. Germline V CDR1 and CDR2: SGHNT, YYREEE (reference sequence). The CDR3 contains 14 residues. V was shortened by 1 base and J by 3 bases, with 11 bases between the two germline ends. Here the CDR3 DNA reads TGTGCCAGCAGCTTGAAGATCACCAGCTACGAGCAGTACTTC. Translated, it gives CASSLKITSYEQYF.

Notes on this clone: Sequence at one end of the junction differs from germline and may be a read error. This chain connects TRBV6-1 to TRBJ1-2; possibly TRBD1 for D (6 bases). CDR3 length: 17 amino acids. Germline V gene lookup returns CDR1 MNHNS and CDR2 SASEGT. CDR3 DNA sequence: TGTGCCATCAGTGCACGGACAGCTGCAGAAATTAACTATGGCTACACCTTC. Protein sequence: CAISARTAAEINYGYTF.

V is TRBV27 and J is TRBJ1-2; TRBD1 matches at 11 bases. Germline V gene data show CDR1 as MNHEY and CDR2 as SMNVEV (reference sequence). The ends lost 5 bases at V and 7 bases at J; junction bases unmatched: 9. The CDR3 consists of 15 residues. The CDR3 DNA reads TGTGCCAGCAGTACCCTCCCGGGACAGGGGGTTGGCTACACCTTC. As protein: CASSTLPGQGVGYTF.